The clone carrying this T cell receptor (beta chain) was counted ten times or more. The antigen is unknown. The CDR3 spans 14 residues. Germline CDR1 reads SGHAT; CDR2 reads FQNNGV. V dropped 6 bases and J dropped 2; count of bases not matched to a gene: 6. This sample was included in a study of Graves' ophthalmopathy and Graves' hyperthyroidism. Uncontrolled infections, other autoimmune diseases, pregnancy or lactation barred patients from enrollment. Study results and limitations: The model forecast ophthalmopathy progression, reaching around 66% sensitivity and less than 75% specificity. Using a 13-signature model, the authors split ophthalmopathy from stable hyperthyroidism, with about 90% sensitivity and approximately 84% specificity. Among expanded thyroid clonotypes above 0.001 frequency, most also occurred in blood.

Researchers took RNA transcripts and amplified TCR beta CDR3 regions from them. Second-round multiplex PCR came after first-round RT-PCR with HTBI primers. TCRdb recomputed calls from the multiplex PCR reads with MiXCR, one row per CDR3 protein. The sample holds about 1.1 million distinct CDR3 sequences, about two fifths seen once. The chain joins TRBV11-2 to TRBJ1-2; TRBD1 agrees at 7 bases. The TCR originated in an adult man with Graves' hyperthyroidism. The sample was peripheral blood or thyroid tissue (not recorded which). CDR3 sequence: CASSIGGGNYGYTF. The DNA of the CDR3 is TGTGCCAGCAGTATAGGGGGCGGGAACTATGGCTACACCTTC.